The T cell receptor (beta chain) described here comes from a study of T cells in Graves' hyperthyroidism and ophthalmopathy. The TCR beta CDR3 regions underwent amplification using RNA transcripts as the source. Carried out on the TCR CDR3, a first-round RT-PCR used the HTBI primer set. TCRdb processed the multiplex PCR reads anew with MiXCR; each CDR3 protein has one entry. The data show approximately 49,000 distinct CDR3 sequences, 45% to 65% seen once. No progression to ophthalmopathy during 18 months of follow-up defined stable disease. There are many counts of this clonotype. The CDR3 covers 15 residues. CDR1 and CDR2 (germline): LGHNA, YSLEER. V gave up 2 bases and J gave up 5 bases, with 12 bases separating them.

Sequencing used peripheral blood or thyroid tissue (not recorded which). The chain joins TRBV4-3 to TRBJ2-2; no firm D call. The sequence was collected from a young man with Graves' hyperthyroidism. This CDR3 reads CASSQLSSRTGELFF. The CDR3 DNA reads as TGCGCCAGCAGCCAATTGTCATCCCGTACCGGGGAGCTGTTTTTT.